This entry lists 29 T cell receptor beta chains sequenced from one sample in a study of blood T cell repertoires in COVID-19. Sequenced by immunoSEQ multiplex PCR; TCRdb stores in-frame clones only, minus some. Of roughly 250,000 clones in the sample, 85% to 90% were seen once. Sequenced: PBMCs or T cells enriched from blood (not recorded which). These receptors were obtained from a woman younger than 30 who had recovered from COVID-19.

The chain couples TRBV24-1 to TRBJ2-2, with D perhaps TRBD2 (6 bases). CDR1 is KGHDR and CDR2 is SFDVKD in the germline V gene. CDR3 length equals 13 residues. Between the trimmed V and J ends, which lost 7 bases and 6 bases, there was a span of 11 bases. The CDR3 here is CATRLGGAGELFF. The DNA of the CDR3 is TGTGCCACCAGGCTAGGAGGGGCCGGGGAGCTGTTTTTT.

The V and J genes are TRBV7-9 and TRBJ2-1; possibly TRBD2 for D (7 bases). With 0 bases removed from V and 6 bases from J, the gap between germline ends came to 15 bases. The CDR3 totals 16 residues. Germline V gene sequence: CDR1 SEHNR, CDR2 FQNEAQ (reference sequence). The CDR3 reads CASSLAGGRVGNEQFF. The CDR3 DNA sequence: TGTGCCAGCAGCTTAGCGGGGGGGCGAGTAGGCAATGAGCAGTTCTTC.

The gene calls are TRBV9 and TRBJ1-6; no clear D. The CDR3 extends over 14 amino acids. The germline gives CDR1 SGDLS, CDR2 YYNGEE. Trimming shortened V by 3 bases and J by 3 bases, and 7 bases separated the two germline ends. CDR3 sequence: CASSATVYNSPLHF. The CDR3 DNA is TGTGCCAGCAGCGCAACGGTCTATAATTCACCCCTCCACTTT.

This clone has a single count. This sequence joins TRBV2 and TRBJ1-2, with TRBD1 as a possible D gene (5 bases). Germline CDR1 is SNHLY and CDR2 is FYNNEI. This CDR3 is built from 12 residues. V lost 11 bases and J 7 bases, leaving 17 bases between the germline ends. CDR3 sequence reads: CAFSTGLAGYTF. The CDR3 DNA reads as TGTGCCTTCTCAACAGGTTTGGCTGGCTACACCTTC.

The J gene is TRBJ2-5, the V gene TRBV9; possible D gene TRBD2, 5 bases. Per the germline V gene, CDR1 is SGDLS and CDR2 is YYNGEE. This CDR3 is built from 14 residues. Trimming left V 3 bases short and J 2 bases short, with 11 bases between. The CDR3 nucleotides read TGTGCCAGCAGCGCGGGATCATGGCAAGAGACCCAGTACTTC. This translates into CASSAGSWQETQYF.

This sequence joins TRBV7-8 and TRBJ1-1, with D perhaps matching TRBD1 (6 bases). Germline V gives CDR1 SGHVS, CDR2 FQNEAQ. V was clipped by 2 bases and J by 5 bases, with 21 bases between them. This CDR3 is 17 amino acids long. CDR3 bases: TGTGCCAGCAGCTTACTATCAGGGGACCCCAGGGTAACTGAAGCTTTCTTT. Translated: CASSLLSGDPRVTEAFF.

The V and J genes are TRBV18 and TRBJ1-2; D unclear. The CDR3 has 13 amino acids. The germline gives CDR1 KGHSH, CDR2 LQKENI. V was pared by 2 bases and J by 6 bases, with 10 bases between. The CDR3: CASSPSAQNGYTF. The CDR3 nucleotides are TGTGCCAGCTCACCATCGGCACAGAATGGCTACACCTTC. Combining the CDR3 with reference TRBV18 and TRBJ1-2 gives the whole variable domain NAGVMQNPRHLVRRRGQEARLRCSPMKGHSHVYWYRQLPEEGLKFMVYLQKENIIDESGMPKERFSAEFPKEGPSILRIQQVVRGDSAAYFCASSPSAQNGYTFGSGTRLTVV.

J is TRBJ1-6 and V is TRBV4-1; the match to TRBD1 covers 7 bases. CDR1 and CDR2 from the germline V gene are MGHRA and YSYEKL. With 1 base clipped from V and 6 bases from J, the junction kept 3 bases outside the gene matches. This CDR3 is built from 15 residues. The CDR3 sequence is CASSQGRQGNSPLHF. The CDR3 DNA reads as TGCGCCAGCAGCCAAGGTCGACAGGGTAATTCACCCCTCCACTTT.

The chain links TRBV6-5 to TRBJ1-5; weak D call: TRBD1 (6 bases). CDR1 is MNHEY and CDR2 is SVGAGI in the germline V gene. CDR3 size: 13 residues. Trimming left V 6 bases short and J 5 bases short, with 11 bases between. CDR3 DNA sequence: TGTGCCAGCAGAGAGGGGGTCTATCAGCCCCAGCATTTT. Translated: CASREGVYQPQHF.

The rearrangement uses TRBV28 and TRBJ1-1, with TRBD1 matching 9 bases. The CDR3 runs 14 residues. Germline assignment: CDR1 MDHEN and CDR2 SYDVKM. The J segment lost 1 base and the V segment lost 6 bases, leaving 3 bases of the junction unmatched. The DNA for the CDR3 is TGTGCCAGCAGCAACAGGGGGCCGAACACTGAAGCTTTCTTT. Its protein product is CASSNRGPNTEAFF.

Points on this clone: Other DNA sequences from this sample encode an identical CDR3 as well. The V gene is TRBV9, the J gene TRBJ1-1; TRBD1 matches at 8 bases. The germline CDR1 and CDR2 sequences are SGDLS and YYNGEE. The CDR3 length is 15 residues. After removal of 0 bases from V and 1 base from J, the junction contained 2 bases not matched to a gene. CDR3 residues: CASSVVGQGNTEAFF. CDR3 DNA: TGTGCCAGCAGCGTAGTTGGACAGGGGAACACTGAAGCTTTCTTT. The whole variable domain, remainder taken from reference TRBV9 and TRBJ1-1, is DSGVTQTPKHLITATGQRVTLRCSPRSGDLSVYWYQQSLDQGLQFLIQYYNGEERAKGNILERFSAQQFPDLHSELNLSSLELGDSALYFCASSVVGQGNTEAFFGQGTRLTVV.

This rearrangement joins TRBV5-1 to TRBJ1-2; D is unclear. V lost 4 bases, J lost 4 bases, and 20 bases lay in between. CDR1 is SGHRS, CDR2 YFSETQ, per germline. CDR3 length: 16 residues. DNA of the CDR3: TGCGCCAGCAGCCCCCCATCAAGCGTAGTGGGCTATGGCTACACCTTC. Residues: CASSPPSSVVGYGYTF. The complete variable domain, with remaining parts taken from reference TRBV5-1 and TRBJ1-2, reads KAGVTQTPRYLIKTRGQQVTLSCSPISGHRSVSWYQQTPGQGLQFLFEYFSETQRNKGNFPGRFSGRQFSNSRSEMNVSTLELGDSALYLCASSPPSSVVGYGYTFGSGTRLTVV.

A word on this clone: Other DNA sequences in this sample translate to the same CDR3. The J gene is TRBJ1-2, the V gene TRBV20-1, with 7 bases fitting TRBD1. Unmatched junction bases numbered 1, after V lost 5 bases and J lost 4 bases. The CDR3 totals 11 residues. CDR1 is DFQATT, CDR2 SNEGSKA, per germline (reference sequence). The CDR3 DNA follows: TGCAGTGCTCGGGACAGCTATGGCTACACCTTC. Its translation is CSARDSYGYTF.

This chain uses TRBV10-1 with TRBJ2-3, with a tentative D call TRBD2 (7 bases). The CDR3 loop spans 15 amino acids. V lost 3 bases to trimming and J lost 5 bases, with 15 bases between them. The germline V gene has CDR1 WNHNN and CDR2 SYGVQD (reference sequence). The CDR3 sequence: CASSDGGARVDTQYF. The CDR3 DNA follows: TGCGCCAGCAGTGATGGGGGGGCCAGGGTAGATACGCAGTATTTT.

The chain links TRBV10-2 to TRBJ1-1; D perhaps matches TRBD1 (5 bases). The CDR3 runs to 19 residues. V was trimmed by 2 bases and J by 0 bases, leaving 22 bases between them. Germline-derived CDR1 and CDR2 are WSHSY and SAAADI. This CDR3 reads CASSEAHFDRVSMNTEAFF. CDR3 bases: TGCGCCAGCAGTGAGGCACATTTTGACAGAGTGTCCATGAACACTGAAGCTTTCTTT.

The gene calls are TRBV30 and TRBJ2-1; the D gene is possibly TRBD1 (6 bases). Germline V gene lookup returns CDR1 GTSNPN and CDR2 SVGIG (reference sequence). Trimming took 2 bases from V and 4 from J, leaving 15 bases between them. The CDR3 totals 15 residues. DNA for the CDR3: TGTGCCTGGAGTCAGGGGACATCCCCATACAATGAGCAGTTCTTC. Its protein is CAWSQGTSPYNEQFF.

V is TRBV2 and J is TRBJ1-2, with 7 bases lining up with TRBD1. V was clipped by 1 base and J by 3 bases; unmatched bases: 8. CDR3 length equals 16 residues. CDR1 SNHLY and CDR2 FYNNEI come from the germline V gene. CDR3 in DNA: TGTGCCAGCAGTGAAGACCGGGACAGAAGAGACTATGGCTACACCTTC. Encoded protein: CASSEDRDRRDYGYTF. The full variable domain, its missing parts supplied by reference TRBV2 and TRBJ1-2, is EPEVTQTPSHQVTQMGQEVILRCVPISNHLYFYWYRQILGQKVEFLVSFYNNEISEKSEIFDDQFSVERPDGSNFTLKIRSTKLEDSAMYFCASSEDRDRRDYGYTFGSGTRLTVV.

This chain uses TRBV6-5 with TRBJ1-1; D remains unclear. The CDR3 extends over 12 amino acids. Germline CDR1 and CDR2: MNHEY and SVGAGI. V was pared by 6 bases and J by 5 bases, with 10 bases between. The CDR3 protein is CASSESWTEAFF. CDR3 nucleotide sequence: TGTGCCAGCAGCGAGTCGTGGACTGAAGCTTTCTTT.

This clone was recorded once. The rearrangement links TRBV7-2 to TRBJ1-5; the D gene is possibly TRBD1 (5 bases). Germline V CDR1 and CDR2: SGHTA, FQGNSA. The V end lost 3 bases, the J end lost 7 bases, and 10 bases lay between the germline ends. The CDR3 is 13 residues long. This CDR3 is CASSLRYRQPQHF. In DNA form, the CDR3 reads TGTGCCAGCAGCTTGCGGTACAGGCAGCCCCAGCATTTT. Full variable domain (outside the CDR3, taken from reference TRBV7-2 and TRBJ1-5): GAGVSQSPSNKVTEKGKDVELRCDPISGHTALYWYRQSLGQGLEFLIYFQGNSAPDKSGLPSDRFSAERTGGSVSTLTIQRTQQEDSAVYLCASSLRYRQPQHFGDGTRLSIL.

The genes are TRBV4-2 and TRBJ1-4; D perhaps matches TRBD1 (6 bases). CDR1 and CDR2 (germline): LGHNA, YNFKEQ. The CDR3 has 14 residues. V lost 1 base and J lost 3, with 6 bases in between. CDR3 in DNA: TGTGCCAGCAGCCAAGCAGGGGCTAATGAAAAACTGTTTTTT. This encodes CASSQAGANEKLFF.

V and J are TRBV2 and TRBJ2-1; tentatively, D is TRBD1 (6 bases). Germline CDR1 reads SNHLY; CDR2 reads FYNNEI. Between the trimmed V and J ends, which lost 6 bases and 9 bases, there was a span of 12 bases. The CDR3 length is 12 residues. The CDR3: CASSSQGGEQFF. CDR3 DNA: TGTGCCAGCAGCTCCCAAGGGGGTGAGCAGTTCTTC.

The gene calls are TRBV7-9 and TRBJ2-3; 12 bases fit TRBD2. Germline V CDR1 and CDR2: SEHNR, FQNEAQ (reference sequence). CDR3 length equals 17 residues. J lost 4 bases, V lost 1 base, and 6 bases had no gene match. Written as DNA, the CDR3 is TGTGCCAGCAGCTTAGGCTCTAGCGGGGGGGCAGCAGATACGCAGTATTTT. This codes for CASSLGSSGGAADTQYF.

J is TRBJ2-5 and V is TRBV4-1, with TRBD2 matching 7 bases. The CDR3 sequence is 17 residues long. V lost 2 bases to trimming and J lost 1 base; unmatched junction nucleotides: 10. Germline V gene lookup returns CDR1 MGHRA and CDR2 YSYEKL. CDR3 DNA: TGCGCCAGCAGCCAATTTGGTCGGCGGGGGTTCCAAGAGACCCAGTACTTC. Its protein is CASSQFGRRGFQETQYF.

V and J are TRBV19 and TRBJ2-3; TRBD2 agrees at 9 bases. Germline values: CDR1 LNHDA, CDR2 SQIVND (reference sequence). V shed 1 base and J 2 bases; nucleotides not matched to a gene: 7. This CDR3 comprises 17 residues. The CDR3 loop reads CASSIGGSGGLTDTQYF. CDR3 nucleotide sequence: TGTGCCAGTAGTATAGGGGGTAGCGGGGGCCTCACAGATACGCAGTATTTT.

The chain employs TRBV18 and TRBJ2-5, with unresolved D. V lost 0 bases to trimming and J lost 5 bases, with 7 bases between them. The germline CDR1 and CDR2 sequences are KGHSH and LQKENI. This CDR3 comprises 13 residues. CDR3 DNA sequence: TGTGCCAGCTCACCACCTAGTATGGAGACCCAGTACTTC. Translating gives CASSPPSMETQYF. The variable domain in full, with the rest retrieved from reference TRBV18 and TRBJ2-5, is NAGVMQNPRHLVRRRGQEARLRCSPMKGHSHVYWYRQLPEEGLKFMVYLQKENIIDESGMPKERFSAEFPKEGPSILRIQQVVRGDSAAYFCASSPPSMETQYFGPGTRLLVL.

The chain employs TRBV7-9 and TRBJ2-7; perhaps TRBD1 as D (6 bases). Germline-derived CDR1 and CDR2 are SEHNR and FQNEAQ (reference sequence). V was clipped by 0 bases and J by 1 base, with 10 bases between them. There are 15 residues in the CDR3. The CDR3 DNA reads TGTGCCAGCAGCTTAGCTGCCAGGGGATCCTACGAGCAGTACTTC. Its translation: CASSLAARGSYEQYF.

The J gene is TRBJ1-3, the V gene TRBV7-2; the D gene is possibly TRBD1 (6 bases). The CDR3 is 16 amino acids. V was cut by 1 base and J by 1 base, with 11 bases left in between. Germline CDR1 reads SGHTA; CDR2 reads FQGNSA. This chain's CDR3 is CASSLDSTGSGNTIYF. The CDR3 DNA is TGTGCCAGCAGCTTAGACTCTACAGGGTCTGGAAACACCATATATTTT.

Comment on this clone: Other DNA sequences from this sample encode an identical CDR3 as well. The chain has TRBV5-1 and TRBJ1-1, with 8 bases matching TRBD1. CDR1 is SGHRS and CDR2 is YFSETQ in the germline V gene. The CDR3 consists of 15 residues. V lost 1 base, J lost 0 bases, and 2 bases stayed unmatched. As DNA, the CDR3 is TGCGCCAGCAGCTTGACAGGGGGTGTGAACACTGAAGCTTTCTTT. It encodes CASSLTGGVNTEAFF.

V and J are TRBV29-1 and TRBJ2-3; D may be TRBD1 (5 bases). Per germline, CDR1 SQVTM and CDR2 ANQGSEA. This CDR3 has 14 residues. CDR3 amino acids: CIRPTPRGTDTQYF. The CDR3 DNA reads TGCATCCGACCGACTCCCAGGGGCACAGATACGCAGTATTTT.